Listed below are T cell receptor beta chains from one sample, sequenced in a study of shared clonotypes between healthy human individuals. Assay: immunoSEQ multiplex PCR; the TCRdb copy retains only in-frame clones and omits some. The sample lists about 730,000 clones; approximately 77% were seen once. The sequencing input was memory CD4+ T cells sorted from blood. The source is a woman under 40 in good health. Each CDR3 is given with its conserved first and last residue.

TRBV6-5,CASSLTGTDYEQYF
TRBV15,CATSRLYAWGSNREGSNQPQHF
TRBV9,CASSVGGLAGAGELFF
TRBV2,CASSGVGGTGELFF
TRBV2,CASGYQETQYF
TRBV25-1,CASSEALGRGTDTQYF
TRBV6-6,CASETQGVHTEAFF
TRBV10-3,CAISPRTDGYTF
TRBV6-5,CASRRRGHEQYF
TRBV14,CASSPKANYGYTF
TRBV27,CASRRQVGFPYEQYF
TRBV5-1,CASSRSNRGGNTIYF
TRBV27,CASSTGGINQPQHF
TRBV18,CASSPSTGNSNQPQHF
TRBV19,CASSPRGASTTNTGELFF
TRBV10-2,CASSASSGQKNQPQHF
TRBV19,CASSPRGRTTYEQYF
TRBV10-1,CASSESWQNTEAFF
TRBV28,CASSRHIALHEQYF
TRBV5-5,CASSLASGRISYEQYF
TRBV7-9,CASSFLTANYGYTF
TRBV6-5,CASRGLHTGELFF
TRBV7-2,CASSLLTYEQYF
TRBV6-1,CASSGWDVLKANYGYTF
TRBV7-2,CASSLDGSESYEQYF
TRBV30,CAWSPLSTGELFF
TRBV11-2,CASSQRQARDEQFF
TRBV5-1,CASSSEDSYNEQFF
TRBV18,CASSLFGTGALNTGELFF
TRBV6-6,CASRAGTGRNEKLFF
TRBV19,CASSSPGAGNTEAFF
TRBV5-1,CASSDRTGFVYEQYF
TRBV5-1,CASSPTGTGLGYTF
TRBV9,CASSVDHTGLASADTQYF
TRBV5-1,CASSALAGGTYEQYF
TRBV4-1,CASSQRNMGFGGTEAFF
TRBV7-2,CASSLLASEQFF
TRBV2,CASSPGGSFLLQQYF
TRBV5-5,CASSKGLAGGRPGELFF
TRBV2,CASSPTEEQPQHF
TRBV5-4,CASSLDGLSSGNTIYF
TRBV27,CASSPWTGPTIGRYGYTF
TRBV2,CASQPNTNTGELFF
TRBV6-5,CASSFRQGGTDTQYF
TRBV7-6,CASSYRTGGSEQYF
TRBV18,CASSPSGGIDTQYF
TRBV28,CASSPTSACYEQYF
TRBV5-4,CASSPDGSGEYEQYF
TRBV19,CASSIQPGSYEQYF
TRBV6-1,CASSVGYQPQHF
TRBV6-6,CASREGQGAGADTQYF
TRBV6-6,CASSLDRAKAFF
TRBV5-5,CASSWAQGSPYGYTF
TRBV27,CASSPLAGGTDTQYF